This TCR beta chain appears in the sequencing data of a study of cytomegalovirus exposure and HLA in healthy donors. Study-level information: Some 85 million unique TCRs from HLA-typed donors were held in an early data release. Study results and caveats: In a later analysis, TCR beta V- and J-gene trimming showed a link to a missense DCLRE1C variant. Among the CMV-associated chains, three were confirmed in vitro as specific for CMV antigens. Researchers catalogued about 150 TCR beta chains as cytomegalovirus-associated.

J gave up 8 bases and V 1 base, and 7 bases lay outside the gene matches. The V gene's germline CDR1 is ENHRY and CDR2 SYGVKD. The CDR3 covers 15 residues. Notes on this clone: The antigen is unknown.

The PCR employed 60 Vbeta primers together with 13 Jbeta primers. The repertoire was sequenced with immunoSEQ multiplex PCR; TCRdb's copy has only in-frame clones and lacks some. This sample's table reports over 75,000 clones. The TCR sequence derives from a man aged 45 to 65 in good health and CMV-seronegative. The sample consisted of PBMCs. The V call is TRBV10-3, the J call TRBJ2-1; 8 bases align to TRBD2. The CDR3 protein is CAISELRGAPDEQFF. CDR3 coding DNA: TGTGCCATCAGTGAGTTGCGGGGGGCCCCGGATGAGCAGTTCTTC.